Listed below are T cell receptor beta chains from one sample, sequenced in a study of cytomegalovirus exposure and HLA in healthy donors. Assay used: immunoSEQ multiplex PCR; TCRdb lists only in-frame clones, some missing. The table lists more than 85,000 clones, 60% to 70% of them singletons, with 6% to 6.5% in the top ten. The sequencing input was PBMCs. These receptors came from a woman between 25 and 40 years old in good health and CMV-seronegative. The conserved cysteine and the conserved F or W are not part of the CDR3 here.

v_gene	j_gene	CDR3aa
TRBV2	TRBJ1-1	ASSDPPMNTEAF
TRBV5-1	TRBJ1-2	ASSLNLRDRKDGYT
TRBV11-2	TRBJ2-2	ASSLRVAGAGELF
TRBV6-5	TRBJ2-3	ASSYDRLAGVDTQY
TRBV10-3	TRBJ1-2	AISYQGNYGYT
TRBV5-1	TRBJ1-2	ASSTTGGTTYGYT
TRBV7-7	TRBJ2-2	ASSLGAANTGELF
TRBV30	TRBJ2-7	AWSAGTGTAYEQY
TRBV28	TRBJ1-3	ASSITHSGSGNTIY
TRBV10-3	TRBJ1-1	AISRTGVGYDTEAF
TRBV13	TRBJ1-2	ASSQGRGYT
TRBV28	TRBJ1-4	ASSSRQTTNEKLF
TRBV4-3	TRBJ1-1	ASSQDIGRGTF
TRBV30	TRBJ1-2	AWSAGQGNYGYT
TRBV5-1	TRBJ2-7	ASSLDQGNQQY
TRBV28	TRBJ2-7	ASSLRDLTYEQY
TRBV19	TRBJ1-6	ASSGFGQNSPLH
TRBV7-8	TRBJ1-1	ASSARDSLTNTEAF
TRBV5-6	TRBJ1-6	ASRGAIGSPLH
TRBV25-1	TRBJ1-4	ASSDQRGTSNEKLF
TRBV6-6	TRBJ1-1	ASAQQGTTEAF
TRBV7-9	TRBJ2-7	ASSLSHGRVYEQY
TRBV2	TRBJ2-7	ASIGTRTYEQY
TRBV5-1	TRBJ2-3	ASSLGLGLVGTQY
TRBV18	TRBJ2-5	ASSLDRGQETQY
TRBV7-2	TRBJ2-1	ASKRGGPGNEQF
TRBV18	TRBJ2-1	ASSPSAGGQGEQF
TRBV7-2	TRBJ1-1	ASSPGFTEAF
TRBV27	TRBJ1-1	ASSHRVENTEAF
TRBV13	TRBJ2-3	ATSGGSSTDTQY
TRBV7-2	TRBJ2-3	ASTLSGPRGGYTDTQY
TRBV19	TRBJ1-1	ASGVGVNTEAF
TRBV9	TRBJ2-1	ASSVGLILTYNEQF
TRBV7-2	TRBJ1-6	ASSLVSGQVDNSPLH
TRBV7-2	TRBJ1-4	ASTLGGLNEKLF
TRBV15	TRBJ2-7	ATSRVGPAGVSYEQY
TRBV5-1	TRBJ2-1	ASSRDGLISYNEQF
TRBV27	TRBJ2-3	ASSYSGSDTQY
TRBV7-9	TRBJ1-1	ASSFTTGAEAF
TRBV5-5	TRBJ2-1	ASSSTLAGRNNEQF
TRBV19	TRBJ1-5	ASQYEGGRAQPQH
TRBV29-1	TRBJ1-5	SVVGGPSNQPQH
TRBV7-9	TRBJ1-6	ASSLQGQRSPLH
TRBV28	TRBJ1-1	ASSYRGRTEAF
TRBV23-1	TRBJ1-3	ASSQLRGAESGNTIY
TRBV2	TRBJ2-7	ASSVVGRIH
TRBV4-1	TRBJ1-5	ASSHEPSFNQPQH
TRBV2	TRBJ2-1	ATHPGLESEQF
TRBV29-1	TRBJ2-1	SVLSGDEQF
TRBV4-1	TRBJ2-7	ASSEGQLYEQY
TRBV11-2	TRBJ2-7	ASSPGGGKAGAQY
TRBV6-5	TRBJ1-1	ASSYDPGGPEAF
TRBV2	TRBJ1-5	ASSERGNQPQH
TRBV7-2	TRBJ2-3	ASSLYGDTQY
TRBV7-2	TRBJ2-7	ASSTREGHEQY
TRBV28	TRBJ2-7	ASRSFTGQGAYEQY
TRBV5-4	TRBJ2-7	ASSLEGRPFYEQY
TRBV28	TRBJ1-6	ASSLGQAYSPLH
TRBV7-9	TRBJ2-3	ASRIEGGGTDTQY